This T cell receptor beta chain was documented in a study of T cell responses to AZD1222 COVID-19 vaccine. Study overall: Second doses at about 4 or about 12 weeks were pooled. Points from the study as a whole: Close to half of spike-specific TCRs reportedly recognize unmutated variant regions. The study sampled repertoires only after the peak T cell response. Donors were chiefly white British, with a greater number of females, and clonal diversity was perhaps underestimated.

CDR3 length: 16 residues. Trimming took 5 bases from V and 0 from J; bases not matched to a gene: 6. Germline assignment: CDR1 MNHEY and CDR2 SVGEGT. Method: immunoSEQ multiplex PCR; TCRdb's copy keeps in-frame clones and lacks some. The sample lists about 160,000 clones; around 90% were seen once. Details on this clone: Its antigen is currently unknown.

The material sequenced was peripheral blood, taken on day 0 of AZD1222 vaccination. This rearrangement joins TRBV6-2 or TRBV6-3 to TRBJ2-2, with TRBD1 matching over 7 bases. The sequence derives from an adult in good health. The chain's CDR3 is CASSNRTGPNTGELFF. The CDR3 coding sequence is TGTGCCAGCAGTAACAGGACAGGACCGAACACCGGGGAGCTGTTTTTT.